This TCR beta chain was found in a study of T cells in Graves' hyperthyroidism and ophthalmopathy. The CDR3 spans 14 residues. Looked up from germline, CDR1 is SEHNR and CDR2 is FQNEAQ (reference sequence). About this clonotype itself: Its antigen is still unknown.

Researchers took RNA transcripts and amplified the TCR beta CDR3 regions from them. HTBI primers were used for first-round RT-PCR of the TCR CDR3. TCRdb redid the calling of the multiplex PCR reads with MiXCR, one entry per CDR3 protein. The profile shows 700,000 to 950,000 distinct CDR3 sequences, 30% to 40% of them singletons. Regarding the study as a whole: Blood also held most thyroid clonotypes expanded beyond 0.001.

The rearrangement uses TRBV7-9 and TRBJ2-7; a possible D gene is TRBD1 (5 bases). The last part of the DNA fits TRBJ2-1 better; the J call may be wrong. The sample was blood. The sequence was collected from a woman aged 40-49 years with Graves' hyperthyroidism. This CDR3 is CASRYPDRYNEQFF. The CDR3 DNA reads TGTGCCAGCAGATATCCTGACAGATACAATGAGCAGTTCTTC.